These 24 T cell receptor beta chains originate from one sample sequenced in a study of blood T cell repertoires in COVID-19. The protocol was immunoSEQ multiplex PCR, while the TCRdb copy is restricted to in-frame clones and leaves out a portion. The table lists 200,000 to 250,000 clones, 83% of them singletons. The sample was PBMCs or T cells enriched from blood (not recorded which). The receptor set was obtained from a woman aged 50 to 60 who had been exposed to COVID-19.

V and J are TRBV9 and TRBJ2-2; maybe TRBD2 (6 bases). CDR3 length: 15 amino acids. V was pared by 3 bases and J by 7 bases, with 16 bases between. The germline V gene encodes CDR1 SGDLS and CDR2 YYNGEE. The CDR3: CASSGDGGKIGELFF. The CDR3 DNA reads TGTGCCAGCAGCGGAGACGGGGGTAAGATCGGGGAGCTGTTTTTT.

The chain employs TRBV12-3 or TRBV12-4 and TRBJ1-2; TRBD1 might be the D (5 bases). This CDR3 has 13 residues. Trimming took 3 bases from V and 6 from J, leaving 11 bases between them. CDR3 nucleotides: TGTGCCAGCAGTTTTCAGGGAATGGATGGCTACACCTTC. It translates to CASSFQGMDGYTF.

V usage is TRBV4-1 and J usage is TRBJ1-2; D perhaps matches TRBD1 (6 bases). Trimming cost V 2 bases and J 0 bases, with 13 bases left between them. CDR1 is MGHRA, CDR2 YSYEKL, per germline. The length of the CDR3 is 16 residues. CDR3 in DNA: TGCGCCAGCAGCCAATCTAGGACAGCTACTAACTATGGCTACACCTTC. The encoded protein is CASSQSRTATNYGYTF.

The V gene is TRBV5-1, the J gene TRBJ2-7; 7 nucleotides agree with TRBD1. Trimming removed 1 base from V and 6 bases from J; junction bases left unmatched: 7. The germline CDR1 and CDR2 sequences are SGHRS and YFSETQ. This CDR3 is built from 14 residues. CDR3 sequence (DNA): TGCGCCAGCAGCTTGCGGACAGGTCCTGGCGAGCAGTACTTC. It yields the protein CASSLRTGPGEQYF.

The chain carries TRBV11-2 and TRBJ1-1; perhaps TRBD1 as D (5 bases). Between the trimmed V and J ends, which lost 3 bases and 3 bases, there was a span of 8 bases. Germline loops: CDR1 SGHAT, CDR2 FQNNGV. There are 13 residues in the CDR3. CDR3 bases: TGTGCCAGCAGCTTGCAGGGCTACACTGAAGCTTTCTTT. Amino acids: CASSLQGYTEAFF.

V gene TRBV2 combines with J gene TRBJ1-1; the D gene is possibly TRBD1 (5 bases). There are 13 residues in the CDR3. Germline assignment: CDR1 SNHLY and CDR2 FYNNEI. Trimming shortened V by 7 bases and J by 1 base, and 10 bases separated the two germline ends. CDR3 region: CASKEGQNTEAFF. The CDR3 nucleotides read TGTGCCAGCAAGGAGGGGCAGAACACTGAAGCTTTCTTT.

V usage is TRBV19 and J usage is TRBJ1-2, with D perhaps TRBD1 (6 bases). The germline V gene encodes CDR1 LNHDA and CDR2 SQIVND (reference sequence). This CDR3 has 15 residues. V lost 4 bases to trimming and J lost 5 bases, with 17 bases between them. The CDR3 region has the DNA TGTGCCAGTAGTAGGAACAGGGACGGCTATTATGGCTACACCTTC. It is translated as CASSRNRDGYYGYTF.

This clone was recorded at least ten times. For the CDR3, the DNA is TGTGCCAGCAGTGAACCGGGTGCCGACACTGAAGCTTTCTTT. The encoded protein is CASSEPGADTEAFF. The rearrangement joins TRBV6-1 to TRBJ1-1, with D unclear. The CDR3 has 14 residues. Germline values: CDR1 MNHNS, CDR2 SASEGT. The V end was cut by 2 bases, the J end by 3 bases, with 10 bases between.

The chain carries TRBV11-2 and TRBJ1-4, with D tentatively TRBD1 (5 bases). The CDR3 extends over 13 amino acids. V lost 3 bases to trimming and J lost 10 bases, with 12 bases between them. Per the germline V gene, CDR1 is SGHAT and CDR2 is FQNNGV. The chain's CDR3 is CASSLGRVGKLFF. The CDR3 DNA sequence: TGTGCCAGCAGCTTGGGCAGGGTGGGAAAACTGTTTTTT.

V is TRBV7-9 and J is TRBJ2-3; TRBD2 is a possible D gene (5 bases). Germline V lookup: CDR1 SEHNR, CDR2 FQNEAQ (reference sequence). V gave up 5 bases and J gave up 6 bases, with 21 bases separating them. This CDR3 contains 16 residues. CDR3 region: CASSGEWDFRSDTQYF. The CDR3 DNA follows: TGTGCCAGCAGCGGGGAGTGGGATTTTAGGTCGGATACGCAGTATTTT.

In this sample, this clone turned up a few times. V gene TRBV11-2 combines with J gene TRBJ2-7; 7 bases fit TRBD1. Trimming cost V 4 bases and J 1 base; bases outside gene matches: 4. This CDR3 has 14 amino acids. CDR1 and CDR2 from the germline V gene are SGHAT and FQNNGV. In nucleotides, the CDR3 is TGTGCCAGCAGCTCTGGGGACAGATCCTACGAGCAGTACTTC. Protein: CASSSGDRSYEQYF.

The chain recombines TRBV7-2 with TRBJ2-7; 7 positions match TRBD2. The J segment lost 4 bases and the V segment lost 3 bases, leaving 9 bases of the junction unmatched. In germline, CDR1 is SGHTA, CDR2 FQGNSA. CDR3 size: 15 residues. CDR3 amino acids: CASSFGGLRKYEQYF. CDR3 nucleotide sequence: TGTGCCAGCAGCTTTGGGGGACTAAGGAAGTACGAGCAGTACTTC. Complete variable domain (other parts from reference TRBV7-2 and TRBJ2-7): GAGVSQSPSNKVTEKGKDVELRCDPISGHTALYWYRQSLGQGLEFLIYFQGNSAPDKSGLPSDRFSAERTGGSVSTLTIQRTQQEDSAVYLCASSFGGLRKYEQYFGPGTRLTVT.

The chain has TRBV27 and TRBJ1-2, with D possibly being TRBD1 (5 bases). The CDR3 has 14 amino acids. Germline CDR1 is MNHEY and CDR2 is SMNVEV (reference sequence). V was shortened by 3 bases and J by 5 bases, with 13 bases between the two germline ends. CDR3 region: CASSFLTGSYGYTF. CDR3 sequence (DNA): TGTGCCAGCAGTTTCCTAACAGGATCGTATGGCTACACCTTC.

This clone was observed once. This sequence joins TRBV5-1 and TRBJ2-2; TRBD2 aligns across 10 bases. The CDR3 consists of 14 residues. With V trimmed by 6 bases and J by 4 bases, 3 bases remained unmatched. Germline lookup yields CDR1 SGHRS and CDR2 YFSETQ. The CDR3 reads CASKAGGPTGELFF. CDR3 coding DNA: TGCGCCAGCAAAGCGGGGGGGCCCACCGGGGAGCTGTTTTTT.

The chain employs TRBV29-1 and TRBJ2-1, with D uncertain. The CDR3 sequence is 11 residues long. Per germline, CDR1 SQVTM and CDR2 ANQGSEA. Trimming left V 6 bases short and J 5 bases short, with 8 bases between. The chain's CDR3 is CSVAENNEQFF. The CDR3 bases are TGCAGCGTCGCGGAAAACAATGAGCAGTTCTTC.

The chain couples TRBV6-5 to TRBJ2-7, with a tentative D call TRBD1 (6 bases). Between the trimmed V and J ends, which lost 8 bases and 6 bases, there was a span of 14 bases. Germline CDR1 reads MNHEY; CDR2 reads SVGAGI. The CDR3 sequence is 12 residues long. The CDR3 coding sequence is TGTGCCAGCGGGTACAGGGCGACCGAGCAGTACTTC. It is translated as CASGYRATEQYF.

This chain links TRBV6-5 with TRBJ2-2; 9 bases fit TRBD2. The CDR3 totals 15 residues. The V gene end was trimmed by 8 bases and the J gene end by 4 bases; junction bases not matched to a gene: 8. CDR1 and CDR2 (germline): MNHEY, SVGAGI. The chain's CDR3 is CASAVDSGGTGELFF. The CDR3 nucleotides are TGTGCCAGCGCAGTCGATAGCGGGGGCACCGGGGAGCTGTTTTTT.

The CDR3 nucleotides are TGTGCCAGCTACAGGGACAGGGGTGCTGGCTACACCTTC. Translating gives CASYRDRGAGYTF. This sequence joins TRBV28 and TRBJ1-2; 10 bases fit TRBD1. Germline V lookup: CDR1 MDHEN, CDR2 SYDVKM. The J segment lost 7 bases and the V segment lost 8 bases, leaving 7 bases of the junction unmatched. This CDR3 region has 13 residues.

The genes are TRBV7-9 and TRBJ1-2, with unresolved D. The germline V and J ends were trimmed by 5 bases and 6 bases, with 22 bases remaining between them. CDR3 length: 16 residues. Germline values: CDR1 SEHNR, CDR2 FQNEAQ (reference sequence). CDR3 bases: TGTGCCAGCAGCCGAGCCCCCCCCATGGGCTCAGATGGCTACACCTTC. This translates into CASSRAPPMGSDGYTF.

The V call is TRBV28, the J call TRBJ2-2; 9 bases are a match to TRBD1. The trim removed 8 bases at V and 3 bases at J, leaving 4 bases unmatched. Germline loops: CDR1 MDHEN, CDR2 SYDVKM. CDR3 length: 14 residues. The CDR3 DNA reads TGTGCCAGCCGTCGGACAGGGGACACCGGGGAGCTGTTTTTT. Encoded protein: CASRRTGDTGELFF.

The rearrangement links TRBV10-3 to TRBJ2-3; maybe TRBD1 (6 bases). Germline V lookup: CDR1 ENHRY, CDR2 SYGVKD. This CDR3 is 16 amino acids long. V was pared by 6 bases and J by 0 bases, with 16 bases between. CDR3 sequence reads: CAIRNDRSISTDTQYF. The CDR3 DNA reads TGTGCCATCAGGAACGACAGGAGCATAAGCACAGATACGCAGTATTTT.

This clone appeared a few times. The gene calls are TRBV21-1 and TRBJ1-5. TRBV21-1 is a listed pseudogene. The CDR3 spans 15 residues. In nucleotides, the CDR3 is TGTGCCAGCAGCAACCTACCCCTTAGCAATCAGCCCCAGCATTTT. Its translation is CASSNLPLSNQPQHF.

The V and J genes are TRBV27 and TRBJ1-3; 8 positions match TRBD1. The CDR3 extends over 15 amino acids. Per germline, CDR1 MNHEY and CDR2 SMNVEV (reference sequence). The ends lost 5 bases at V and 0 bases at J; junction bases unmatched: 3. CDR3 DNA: TGTGCCAGCAGTATCGACAGGGGCTCTGGAAACACCATATATTTT. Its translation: CASSIDRGSGNTIYF.

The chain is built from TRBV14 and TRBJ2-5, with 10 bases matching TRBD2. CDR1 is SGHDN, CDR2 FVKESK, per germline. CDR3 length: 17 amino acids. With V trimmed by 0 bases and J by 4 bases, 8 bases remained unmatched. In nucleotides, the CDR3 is TGTGCCAGCAGCCAAGAGGGTCGGGCTAGCGGGGGAGAGACCCAGTACTTC. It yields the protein CASSQEGRASGGETQYF.